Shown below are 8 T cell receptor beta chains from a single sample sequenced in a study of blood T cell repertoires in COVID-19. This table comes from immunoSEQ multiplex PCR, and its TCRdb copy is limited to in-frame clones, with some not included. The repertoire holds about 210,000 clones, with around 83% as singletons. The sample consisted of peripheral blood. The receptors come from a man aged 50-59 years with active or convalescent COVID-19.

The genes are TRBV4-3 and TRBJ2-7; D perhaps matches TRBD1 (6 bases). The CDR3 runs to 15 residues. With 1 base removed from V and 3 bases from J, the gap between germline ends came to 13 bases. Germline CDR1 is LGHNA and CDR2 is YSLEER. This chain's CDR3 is CASSQVQGQSYEQYF. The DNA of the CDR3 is TGCGCCAGCAGCCAAGTGCAGGGACAAAGCTACGAGCAGTACTTC.

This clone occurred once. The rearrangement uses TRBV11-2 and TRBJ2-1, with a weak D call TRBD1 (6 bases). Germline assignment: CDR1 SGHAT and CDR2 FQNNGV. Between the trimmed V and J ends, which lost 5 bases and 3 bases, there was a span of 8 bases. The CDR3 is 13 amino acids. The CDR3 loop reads CASSNRDYNEQFF. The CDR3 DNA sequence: TGTGCCAGCAGCAACAGGGACTACAATGAGCAGTTCTTC.

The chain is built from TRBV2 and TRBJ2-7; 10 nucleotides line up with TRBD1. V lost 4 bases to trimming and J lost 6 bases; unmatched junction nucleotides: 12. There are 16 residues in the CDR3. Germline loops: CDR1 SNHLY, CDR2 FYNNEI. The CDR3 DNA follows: TGTGCCAGCAGTGTGTCGTTGGGACAGGGGTCGTCCGAGCAGTACTTC. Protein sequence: CASSVSLGQGSSEQYF.

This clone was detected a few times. In DNA form, the CDR3 reads TGCGCCAGCAGCCCCGTGGGGACAGGGGTTTACTTC. Translating it yields CASSPVGTGVYF. V and J are TRBV5-1 and TRBJ2-7, with 10 nucleotides matching TRBD1. V trimming: 4 bases; J trimming: 13 bases; junction bases outside the gene matches: 8. Germline V gene sequence: CDR1 SGHRS, CDR2 YFSETQ. The length of the CDR3 is 12 residues. The entire variable domain, with the rest obtained from reference TRBV5-1 and TRBJ2-7, is as follows: KAGVTQTPRYLIKTRGQQVTLSCSPISGHRSVSWYQQTPGQGLQFLFEYFSETQRNKGNFPGRFSGRQFSNSRSEMNVSTLELGDSALYLCASSPVGTGVYFGPGTRLTVT.

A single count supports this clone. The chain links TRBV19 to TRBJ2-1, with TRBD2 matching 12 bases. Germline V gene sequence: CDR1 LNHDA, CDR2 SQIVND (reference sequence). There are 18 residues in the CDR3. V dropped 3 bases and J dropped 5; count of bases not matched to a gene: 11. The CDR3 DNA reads TGTGCCAGTAGTATCCCTAGCGGGAGGGCCTGGGACAACAATGAGCAGTTCTTC. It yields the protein CASSIPSGRAWDNNEQFF. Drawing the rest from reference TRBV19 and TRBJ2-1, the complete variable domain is DGGITQSPKYLFRKEGQNVTLSCEQNLNHDAMYWYRQDPGQGLRLIYYSQIVNDFQKGDIAEGYSVSREKKESFPLTVTSAQKNPTAFYLCASSIPSGRAWDNNEQFFGPGTRLTVL.

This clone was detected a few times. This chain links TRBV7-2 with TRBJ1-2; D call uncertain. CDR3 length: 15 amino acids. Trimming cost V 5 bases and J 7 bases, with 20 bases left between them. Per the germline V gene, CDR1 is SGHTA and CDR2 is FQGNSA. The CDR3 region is CASSARQVGDGGYTF. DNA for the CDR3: TGTGCCAGCAGCGCCCGCCAGGTCGGGGATGGTGGCTACACCTTC.

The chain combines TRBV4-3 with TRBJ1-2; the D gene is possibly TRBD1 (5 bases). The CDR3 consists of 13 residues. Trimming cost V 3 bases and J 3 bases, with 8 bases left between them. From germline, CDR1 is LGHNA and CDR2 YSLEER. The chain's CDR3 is CASSQGRDYGYTF. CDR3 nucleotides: TGCGCCAGCAGCCAGGGCAGGGACTATGGCTACACCTTC.

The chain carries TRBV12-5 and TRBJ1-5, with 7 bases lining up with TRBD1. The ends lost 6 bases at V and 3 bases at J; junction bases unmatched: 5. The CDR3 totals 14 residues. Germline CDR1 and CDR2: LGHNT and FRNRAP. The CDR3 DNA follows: TGTGCTAGTGGCAAGGACAGGATCAATCAGCCCCAGCATTTT. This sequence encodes CASGKDRINQPQHF.